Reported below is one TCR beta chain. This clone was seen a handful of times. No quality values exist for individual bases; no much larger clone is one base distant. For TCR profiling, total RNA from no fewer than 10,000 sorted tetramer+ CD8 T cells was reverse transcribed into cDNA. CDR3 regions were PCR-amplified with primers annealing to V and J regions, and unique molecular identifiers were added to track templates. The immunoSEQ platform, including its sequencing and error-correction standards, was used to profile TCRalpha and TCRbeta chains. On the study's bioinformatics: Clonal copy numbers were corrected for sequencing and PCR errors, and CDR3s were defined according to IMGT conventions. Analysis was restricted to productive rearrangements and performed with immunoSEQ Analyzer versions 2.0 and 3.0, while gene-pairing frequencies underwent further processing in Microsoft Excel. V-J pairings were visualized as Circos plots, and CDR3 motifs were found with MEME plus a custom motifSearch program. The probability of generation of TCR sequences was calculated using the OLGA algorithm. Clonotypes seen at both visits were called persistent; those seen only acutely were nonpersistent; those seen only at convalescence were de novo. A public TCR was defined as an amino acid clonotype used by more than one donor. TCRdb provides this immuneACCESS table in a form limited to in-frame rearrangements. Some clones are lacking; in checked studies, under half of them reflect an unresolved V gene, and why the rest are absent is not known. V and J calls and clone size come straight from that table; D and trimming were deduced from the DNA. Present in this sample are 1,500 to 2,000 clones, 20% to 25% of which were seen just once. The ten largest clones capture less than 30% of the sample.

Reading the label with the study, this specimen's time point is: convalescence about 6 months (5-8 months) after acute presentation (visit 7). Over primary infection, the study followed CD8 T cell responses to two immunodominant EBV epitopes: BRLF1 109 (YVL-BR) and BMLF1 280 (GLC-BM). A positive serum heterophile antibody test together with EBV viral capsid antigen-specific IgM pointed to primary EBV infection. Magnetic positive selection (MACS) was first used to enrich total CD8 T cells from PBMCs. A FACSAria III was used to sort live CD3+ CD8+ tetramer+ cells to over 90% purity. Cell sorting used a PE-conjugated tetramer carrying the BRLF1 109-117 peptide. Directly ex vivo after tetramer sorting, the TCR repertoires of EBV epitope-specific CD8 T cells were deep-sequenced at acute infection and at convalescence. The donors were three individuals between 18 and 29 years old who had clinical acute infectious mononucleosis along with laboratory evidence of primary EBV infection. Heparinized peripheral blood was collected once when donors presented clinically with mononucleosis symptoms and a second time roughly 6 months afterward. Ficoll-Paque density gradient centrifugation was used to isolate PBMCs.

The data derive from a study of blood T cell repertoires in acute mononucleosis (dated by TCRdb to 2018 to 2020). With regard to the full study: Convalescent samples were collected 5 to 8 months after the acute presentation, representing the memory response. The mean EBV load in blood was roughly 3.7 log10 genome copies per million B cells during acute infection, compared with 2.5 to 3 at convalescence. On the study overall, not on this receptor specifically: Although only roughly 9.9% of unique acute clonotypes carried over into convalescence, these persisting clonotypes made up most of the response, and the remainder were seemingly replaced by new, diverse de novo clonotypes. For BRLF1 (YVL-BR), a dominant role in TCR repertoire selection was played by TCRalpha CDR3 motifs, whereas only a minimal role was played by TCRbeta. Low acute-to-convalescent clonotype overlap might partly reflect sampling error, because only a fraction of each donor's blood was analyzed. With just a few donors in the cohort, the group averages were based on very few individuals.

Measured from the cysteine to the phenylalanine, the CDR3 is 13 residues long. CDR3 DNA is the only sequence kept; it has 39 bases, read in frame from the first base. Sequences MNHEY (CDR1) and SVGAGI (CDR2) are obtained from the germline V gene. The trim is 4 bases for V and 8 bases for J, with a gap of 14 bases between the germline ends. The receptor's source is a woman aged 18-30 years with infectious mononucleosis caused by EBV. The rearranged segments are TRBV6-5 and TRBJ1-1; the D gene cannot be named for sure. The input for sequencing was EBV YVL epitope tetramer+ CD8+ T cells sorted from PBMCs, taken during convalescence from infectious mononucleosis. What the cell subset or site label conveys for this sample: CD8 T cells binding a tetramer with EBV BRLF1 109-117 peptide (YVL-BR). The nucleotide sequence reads TGTGCCAGCAGTTTAGGTCCAGGTACGGAAGCTTTCTTT. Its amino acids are CASSLGPGTEAFF.